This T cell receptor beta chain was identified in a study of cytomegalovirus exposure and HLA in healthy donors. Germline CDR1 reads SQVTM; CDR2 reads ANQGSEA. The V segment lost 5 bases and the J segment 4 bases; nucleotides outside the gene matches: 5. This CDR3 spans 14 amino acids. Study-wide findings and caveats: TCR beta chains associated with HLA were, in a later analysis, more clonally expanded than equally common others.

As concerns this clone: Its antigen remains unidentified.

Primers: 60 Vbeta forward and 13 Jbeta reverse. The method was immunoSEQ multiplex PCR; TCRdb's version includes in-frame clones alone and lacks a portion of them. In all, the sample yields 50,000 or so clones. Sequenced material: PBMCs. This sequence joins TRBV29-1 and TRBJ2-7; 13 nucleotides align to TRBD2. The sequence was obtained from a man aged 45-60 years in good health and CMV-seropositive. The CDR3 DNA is TGCAGCGTTACCTGGACTAGCGGGGGATACGAGCAGTACTTC. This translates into CSVTWTSGGYEQYF.